Presented here are 20 T cell receptor beta chains from one specimen sequenced in a study of cytomegalovirus exposure and HLA in healthy donors. The study ran its PCR with 60 Vbeta and 13 Jbeta primers. Method: immunoSEQ multiplex PCR; TCRdb's copy keeps in-frame clones and lacks some. In the table there are over 80,000 clones, approximately 81% of which are singletons. Sequencing was carried out using PBMCs. Receptors were obtained from a woman aged 40 to 55 in good health and CMV-seronegative.

The rearrangement links TRBV14 to TRBJ2-3, with D hard to call. Germline CDR1 reads SGHDN; CDR2 reads FVKESK. V lost 3 bases and J lost 5, with 6 bases in between. The CDR3 is made up of 12 amino acids. DNA for the CDR3: TGTGCCAGCAGCCAGTTCGGAGATACGCAGTATTTT. This sequence encodes CASSQFGDTQYF.

The chain joins TRBV7-9 to TRBJ2-7; 7 bases align to TRBD1. The CDR3 has 14 amino acids. Germline V gene sequence: CDR1 SEHNR, CDR2 FQNEAQ (reference sequence). The V gene end was trimmed by 6 bases and the J gene end by 4 bases; junction bases not matched to a gene: 9. CDR3 sequence: CASSETTGKYEQYF. The CDR3 DNA reads TGTGCCAGCAGTGAAACGACAGGGAAGTACGAGCAGTACTTC.

The rearrangement uses TRBV10-2 and TRBJ2-1, with 10 bases fitting TRBD2. Germline-derived CDR1 and CDR2 are WSHSY and SAAADI. V gave up 3 bases and J gave up 5 bases; unmatched junction bases: 4. The CDR3 spans 15 residues. The CDR3 protein is CASSESSGSHNEQFF. DNA for the CDR3: TGCGCCAGCAGTGAATCTAGCGGGAGTCACAATGAGCAGTTCTTC.

This clone came up a few times. The chain joins TRBV5-6 to TRBJ2-2, with 13 bases fitting TRBD2. Germline V gene sequence: CDR1 SGHDT, CDR2 YYEEEE. J gave up 6 bases and V 4 bases, and 9 bases lay outside the gene matches. This CDR3 spans 17 amino acids. CDR3 coding DNA: TGTGCCAGCAGCCTCCGGACTAGCGGGAGTTATGCCGGGGAGCTGTTTTTT. It translates to CASSLRTSGSYAGELFF.

The chain joins TRBV23-1 to TRBJ2-7; 10 bases agree with TRBD1. TRBV23-1 is classed as an ORF, of uncertain function. The CDR3 runs 16 residues. The V and J ends lost 0 bases and 5 bases, in that order; junction bases with no gene match: 7. CDR3: CASSQSLGQGQHEQYF. The CDR3 DNA reads TGCGCCAGCAGTCAATCGCTGGGACAGGGGCAACACGAGCAGTACTTC.

This chain uses TRBV19 with TRBJ2-5; D is undetermined. The germline V gene encodes CDR1 LNHDA and CDR2 SQIVND (reference sequence). CDR3 length equals 12 residues. V lost 5 bases to trimming and J lost 5 bases, with 9 bases between them. The CDR3 sequence: CASSSRSETQYF. Written as DNA, the CDR3 is TGTGCCAGTAGTTCGCGGAGTGAGACCCAGTACTTC.

The chain joins TRBV29-1 to TRBJ2-1; no reliable D call. CDR1 is SQVTM and CDR2 is ANQGSEA in the germline V gene. The CDR3 runs 12 residues. The V and J ends lost 3 bases and 9 bases respectively, with 12 bases between them. Here the CDR3 DNA reads TGCAGCGTTGATGAAAGCCGGAGTGAGCAGTTCTTC. Translated, it gives CSVDESRSEQFF.

The gene calls are TRBV5-1 and TRBJ1-2; D might be TRBD1 (6 bases). Germline V CDR1 and CDR2: SGHRS, YFSETQ. The CDR3 runs to 13 residues. Deletions cut 0 bases from V and 8 bases from J, with 11 bases between. This CDR3 is CASSLATGSGYTF. Here the CDR3 DNA reads TGCGCCAGCAGCTTGGCCACAGGGAGCGGCTACACCTTC.

J is TRBJ2-7 and V is TRBV5-6; no reliable D call. Trimming shortened V by 0 bases and J by 6 bases, and 19 bases separated the two germline ends. This CDR3 contains 16 residues. CDR1 and CDR2 from the germline V gene are SGHDT and YYEEEE. CDR3 protein: CASSLAISLSSGEQYF. The CDR3, as DNA: TGTGCCAGCAGCTTGGCTATATCCCTTTCCTCGGGCGAGCAGTACTTC.

The V call is TRBV10-3, the J call TRBJ1-1, with D maybe TRBD1 (5 bases). V shed 2 bases and J shed 1 base, with 5 bases lying between them. The germline CDR1 and CDR2 sequences are ENHRY and SYGVKD. The CDR3 has 13 amino acids. CDR3 coding DNA: TGTGCCATCAGTGAGGACAGGAACACTGAAGCTTTCTTT. This gives the protein CAISEDRNTEAFF.

This chain connects TRBV5-4 to TRBJ2-5, with D perhaps matching TRBD1 (6 bases). The J call may be faulty, since TRBJ2-7 better matches the DNA end. Germline V gene data show CDR1 as SGHNT and CDR2 as YYREEE (reference sequence). The CDR3 sequence is 15 residues long. Here the CDR3 reads CASSLDGGGSNEQYF. In nucleotides, the CDR3 is TGTGCCAGCAGCTTGGATGGGGGCGGGTCGAACGAGCAGTACTTC.

This rearrangement joins TRBV5-1 to TRBJ2-7; unclear D gene. CDR1 and CDR2 (germline): SGHRS, YFSETQ. The CDR3 sequence is 11 residues long. V was clipped by 4 bases and J by 4 bases, with 6 bases between them. The CDR3 loop is CASSETYEQYF. The CDR3 DNA reads TGCGCCAGCAGCGAAACTTACGAGCAGTACTTC.

The chain couples TRBV13 to TRBJ1-2; 10 nucleotides line up with TRBD1. Trimming at V came to 4 bases and at J to 2 bases, leaving 7 bases not matched to a gene. CDR1 is PRHDT, CDR2 FYEKMQ, per germline (reference sequence). This CDR3 has 16 amino acids. The CDR3 loop reads CASSSSGTGANYGYTF. The CDR3 bases are TGTGCCAGCAGCTCCTCCGGGACAGGGGCCAACTATGGCTACACCTTC.

The chain carries TRBV28 and TRBJ2-7; 8 nucleotides match TRBD2. This CDR3 contains 15 residues. Per germline, CDR1 MDHEN and CDR2 SYDVKM. The junction had 7 bases not matched to a gene; V was cut back by 1 base and J by 5 bases. The CDR3 sequence is CASSLLPGGPDEQYF. CDR3 DNA sequence: TGTGCCAGCAGTTTATTACCGGGAGGGCCCGACGAGCAGTACTTC. The full variable domain, its missing parts supplied by reference TRBV28 and TRBJ2-7, is DVKVTQSSRYLVKRTGEKVFLECVQDMDHENMFWYRQDPGLGLRLIYFSYDVKMKEKGDIPEGYSVSREKKERFSLILESASTNQTSMYLCASSLLPGGPDEQYFGPGTRLTVT.

V usage is TRBV2 and J usage is TRBJ2-5; 10 nucleotides match TRBD1. Unmatched junction bases numbered 5, after V lost 2 bases and J lost 5 bases. The germline CDR1 and CDR2 sequences are SNHLY and FYNNEI. The CDR3 is 15 amino acids. This chain's CDR3 is CASSERDRGRETQYF. In DNA form, the CDR3 reads TGTGCCAGCAGTGAAAGGGACAGGGGAAGGGAGACCCAGTACTTC.

The chain combines TRBV30 with TRBJ2-1, with 7 positions matching TRBD1. CDR3 length equals 13 residues. J lost 4 bases, V lost 6 bases, and 6 bases had no gene match. Germline V gives CDR1 GTSNPN, CDR2 SVGIG (reference sequence). CDR3 amino acids: CACTGTAYNEQFF. The CDR3 DNA reads as TGTGCCTGCACGGGGACAGCTTACAATGAGCAGTTCTTC.

This clone was found a few times. The chain uses TRBV10-1 and TRBJ1-1, with a possible D match to TRBD1 (5 bases). Trimming stripped 5 bases from V and 1 base from J, with 8 bases between. The CDR3 spans 13 residues. Per germline, CDR1 WNHNN and CDR2 SYGVQD (reference sequence). CDR3 loop: CASSPRENTEAFF. Written as DNA, the CDR3 is TGCGCCAGCAGTCCCAGGGAGAACACTGAAGCTTTCTTT.

CDR3 DNA: TGTGCCAGCAGCTCTAGCGGGTCTGGCACCGGGGAGCTGTTTTTT. This sequence encodes CASSSSGSGTGELFF. The J gene is TRBJ2-2, the V gene TRBV7-7; the match to TRBD2 covers 8 bases. In germline, CDR1 is SSHAT, CDR2 FNYEAQ (reference sequence). The J segment lost 4 bases and the V segment lost 4 bases, leaving 5 bases of the junction unmatched. The CDR3 spans 15 residues.

This chain uses TRBV30 with TRBJ2-7; 11 nucleotides match TRBD1. There are 14 residues in the CDR3. Germline values: CDR1 GTSNPN, CDR2 SVGIG (reference sequence). J was trimmed by 6 bases and V by 1 base; bases with no gene match: 5. The CDR3 region has the DNA TGTGCCTGGAGTGGGGGACAGGGGGTCAGCGAGCAGTACTTC. Encoded protein: CAWSGGQGVSEQYF.

The CDR3 loop reads CASAGTGVPSNQPQHF. The CDR3 nucleotides are TGTGCCAGTGCCGGGACAGGGGTACCGAGCAATCAGCCCCAGCATTTT. V and J are TRBV19 and TRBJ1-5; 10 bases are shared with TRBD1. V lost 8 bases, J lost 1 base, and 8 bases stayed unmatched. The length of the CDR3 is 16 residues. From germline, CDR1 is LNHDA and CDR2 SQIVND (reference sequence). The whole variable domain, remainder taken from reference TRBV19 and TRBJ1-5, is DGGITQSPKYLFRKEGQNVTLSCEQNLNHDAMYWYRQDPGQGLRLIYYSQIVNDFQKGDIAEGYSVSREKKESFPLTVTSAQKNPTAFYLCASAGTGVPSNQPQHFGDGTRLSIL.